Below are 32 T cell receptor beta chains sequenced from a single sample in a study of blood T cell repertoires in COVID-19. Clones were read by immunoSEQ multiplex PCR, and TCRdb kept only the in-frame ones, dropping some. Among over 300,000 clones, roughly 90% were seen once, and the ten largest hold roughly 0.97%. What was sequenced was PBMCs or T cells enriched from blood (not recorded which). The receptors come from a woman aged 30 to 39 with acute COVID-19.

The chain has TRBV9 and TRBJ2-3, with D tentatively TRBD2 (7 bases). The CDR3 spans 15 residues. Per germline, CDR1 SGDLS and CDR2 YYNGEE. Trimming took off 3 bases at V and 5 bases at J, with 16 bases between the two ends. The CDR3 loop reads CASSAGGGRGDTQYF. CDR3 nucleotides: TGTGCCAGCAGCGCGGGCGGGGGCCGGGGAGATACGCAGTATTTT.

This clone was recorded once. The rearrangement links TRBV7-9 to TRBJ1-2; TRBD1 matches 10 bases. CDR3 length: 17 amino acids. The trim removed 5 bases at V and 7 bases at J, leaving 16 bases unmatched. The germline V gene has CDR1 SEHNR and CDR2 FQNEAQ (reference sequence). The CDR3 spells CASSTQAPGTGVFGYTF. For the CDR3, the DNA is TGTGCCAGCAGCACCCAAGCCCCCGGGACAGGGGTATTTGGCTACACCTTC.

The chain uses TRBV10-3 and TRBJ2-1; TRBD2 aligns across 14 bases. The CDR3 contains 17 residues. Germline loops: CDR1 ENHRY, CDR2 SYGVKD. Losses at the gene ends were 7 bases for V and 4 bases for J; bases not matched to a gene: 9. CDR3 residues: CAIKKSGTSGGYNEQFF. The CDR3 DNA reads TGTGCCATCAAAAAAAGTGGGACTAGCGGGGGATACAATGAGCAGTTCTTC.

The chain couples TRBV5-6 to TRBJ1-2; D gene uncertain. This CDR3 contains 13 residues. The V gene's germline CDR1 is SGHDT and CDR2 YYEEEE. V was cut by 0 bases and J by 8 bases, with 11 bases left in between. The CDR3 nucleotides read TGTGCCAGCAGCTTGGCAGAGGGTTGGGGCTACACCTTC. Translated: CASSLAEGWGYTF.

This chain joins TRBV10-1 and TRBJ2-2, with D hard to call. V was trimmed by 3 bases and J by 1 base, leaving 6 bases between them. The CDR3 is 14 amino acids. The germline V gene encodes CDR1 WNHNN and CDR2 SYGVQD (reference sequence). CDR3 DNA sequence: TGCGCCAGCAGTGAAAGACAGAACACCGGGGAGCTGTTTTTT. The encoded protein is CASSERQNTGELFF.

Remarks on this clone: A junction boundary mismatches the germline segment, possibly from a read error. The chain uses TRBV3-1 (or the pseudogene TRBV3-2) and TRBJ2-7, with D possibly matching TRBD2 (5 bases). The germline gives CDR1 LGHDT, CDR2 YNNKEL (reference sequence). This CDR3 spans 12 amino acids. CDR3 in DNA: TGTGCCAGCAGCCGAGGCGAGGGAAGGGTCCACTTC. As protein: CASSRGEGRVHF.

V and J are TRBV15 and TRBJ1-2; TRBD1 matches 8 bases. The CDR3 is 16 residues long. J gave up 7 bases and V 0 bases, and 10 bases lay outside the gene matches. Germline V gene lookup returns CDR1 LNHNV and CDR2 YYDKDF (reference sequence). Here the CDR3 DNA reads TGTGCCACCAGCAGAGATCGTGCAGGGGGCGGATTTGGCTACACCTTC. The encoded protein is CATSRDRAGGGFGYTF.

This clone has only a few counts. CDR3 coding DNA: TGTGCCAGCAGCGGAGGGAAGGCCTATGGCTACACCTTC. It yields the protein CASSGGKAYGYTF. V usage is TRBV9 and J usage is TRBJ1-2; no firm D call. Germline CDR1 SGDLS, CDR2 YYNGEE. There are 13 residues in the CDR3. Between the trimmed V and J ends, which lost 3 bases and 4 bases, there was a span of 10 bases.

The V call is TRBV19, the J call TRBJ2-7, with TRBD2 identical over 11 bases. J was trimmed by 2 bases and V by 5 bases; bases with no gene match: 5. The CDR3 runs 15 residues. Germline V lookup: CDR1 LNHDA, CDR2 SQIVND (reference sequence). This CDR3 reads CASSARTSGPYEQYF. CDR3 coding DNA: TGTGCCAGTAGTGCCCGGACTAGCGGGCCCTACGAGCAGTACTTC. Full variable domain (remainder filled in from reference TRBV19 and TRBJ2-7): DGGITQSPKYLFRKEGQNVTLSCEQNLNHDAMYWYRQDPGQGLRLIYYSQIVNDFQKGDIAEGYSVSREKKESFPLTVTSAQKNPTAFYLCASSARTSGPYEQYFGPGTRLTVT.

The chain recombines TRBV11-2 with TRBJ1-1, with D perhaps matching TRBD1 (5 bases). This CDR3 spans 13 amino acids. The germline V gene has CDR1 SGHAT and CDR2 FQNNGV. V lost 7 bases, J lost 2 bases, and 11 bases lay in between. For the CDR3, the DNA is TGTGCCAGCACTTGGGGCGTCAACACTGAAGCTTTCTTT. Amino acids: CASTWGVNTEAFF. Filled out from reference TRBV11-2 and TRBJ1-1, the complete variable domain reads EAGVAQSPRYKIIEKRQSVAFWCNPISGHATLYWYQQILGQGPKLLIQFQNNGVVDDSQLPKDRFSAERLKGVDSTLKIQPAKLEDSAVYLCASTWGVNTEAFFGQGTRLTVV.

This chain joins TRBV9 and TRBJ2-7; TRBD2 matches at 11 bases. Germline V gene data show CDR1 as SGDLS and CDR2 as YYNGEE. The CDR3 loop spans 16 amino acids. Trimming removed 3 bases from V and 6 bases from J; junction bases left unmatched: 11. The CDR3 nucleotides are TGTGCCAGCAGCGGTACTAGCGGGGGCCTTCACTTCGAGCAGTACTTC. Its translation: CASSGTSGGLHFEQYF.

The chain employs TRBV6-5 and TRBJ2-1; 7 bases fit TRBD2. Germline CDR1 is MNHEY and CDR2 is SVGAGI. With 6 bases clipped from V and 4 bases from J, the junction kept 9 bases outside the gene matches. The CDR3 consists of 15 residues. The CDR3: CASSATSKEYNEQFF. The DNA for the CDR3 is TGTGCCAGCAGCGCGACTAGCAAAGAATACAATGAGCAGTTCTTC.

The chain is built from TRBV19 and TRBJ2-7; 11 bases map to TRBD1. The CDR3 consists of 15 residues. V lost 3 bases, J lost 4 bases, and 5 bases stayed unmatched. Germline CDR1 LNHDA, CDR2 SQIVND (reference sequence). CDR3 residues: CASSIFGQGAYEQYF. The DNA for the CDR3 is TGTGCCAGTAGTATTTTTGGACAGGGGGCGTACGAGCAGTACTTC.

CDR3 loop: CASSVARADYGYTF. Written as DNA, the CDR3 is TGTGCCAGCAGCGTAGCCAGGGCGGACTATGGCTACACCTTC. This sequence joins TRBV9 and TRBJ1-2; tentative D call: TRBD1 (5 bases). CDR1 SGDLS and CDR2 YYNGEE come from the germline V gene. The CDR3 has 14 amino acids. Trimming pared 0 bases from V and 3 bases from J, leaving 9 bases between.

The V gene is TRBV7-3, the J gene TRBJ2-1; 9 nucleotides match TRBD2. Per the germline V gene, CDR1 is SGHTA and CDR2 is FQGTGA. V lost 11 bases to trimming and J lost 0 bases; unmatched junction nucleotides: 17. This CDR3 comprises 18 residues. The CDR3 DNA reads as TGTGCCGGCCTTCGGTCCCATAGCGGGGGTTTCTCCTACAATGAGCAGTTCTTC. Translation: CAGLRSHSGGFSYNEQFF.

The chain employs TRBV5-1 and TRBJ2-3, with 10 bases that match TRBD2. The junction had 11 bases not matched to a gene; V was cut back by 2 bases and J by 5 bases. The CDR3 totals 17 residues. CDR1 is SGHRS and CDR2 is YFSETQ in the germline V gene. CDR3 in DNA: TGCGCCAGCAGCTTTAACTCTATGCTAGCGGGGGAAGATACGCAGTATTTT. This sequence encodes CASSFNSMLAGEDTQYF.

The chain uses TRBV19 and TRBJ1-6; D uncertain. The V gene lost 5 bases and the J gene lost 0 bases, with 14 bases spanning the gap. Per the germline V gene, CDR1 is LNHDA and CDR2 is SQIVND (reference sequence). The CDR3 sequence is 17 residues long. The CDR3 DNA reads TGTGCCAGTAGTCCACAACATGCTGGCTCCTATAATTCACCCCTCCACTTT. Protein product: CASSPQHAGSYNSPLHF.

The V call is TRBV2, the J call TRBJ2-3; 10 nucleotides align to TRBD2. CDR1 and CDR2 from the germline V gene are SNHLY and FYNNEI. The CDR3 is made up of 14 amino acids. Trimming took 4 bases from V and 5 from J; bases not matched to a gene: 3. DNA for the CDR3: TGTGCCAGCAGTGGCGAGCGGGGGGGAGATACGCAGTATTTT. Its protein is CASSGERGGDTQYF.

The chain joins TRBV5-1 to TRBJ1-1; no definite D call. Germline CDR1 and CDR2: SGHRS and YFSETQ. V lost 7 bases, J lost 4 bases, and 8 bases lay in between. The CDR3 totals 11 residues. CDR3 protein: CASSGSTEAFF. In nucleotides, the CDR3 is TGCGCCAGCTCGGGTAGCACTGAAGCTTTCTTT.

This chain links TRBV3-1 (or the pseudogene TRBV3-2) with TRBJ2-2, with TRBD2 identical over 8 bases. The trim removed 1 base at V and 16 bases at J, leaving 5 bases unmatched. The germline gives CDR1 LGHDT, CDR2 YNNKEL (reference sequence). CDR3 length: 12 amino acids. CDR3 in amino acids: CASSQGTGGSFF. The DNA of the CDR3 is TGTGCCAGCAGCCAAGGAACGGGGGGGTCGTTTTTT.

The chain joins TRBV9 to TRBJ2-7; 12 bases are a match to TRBD2. With V trimmed by 4 bases and J by 2 bases, 4 bases remained unmatched. Germline V gene sequence: CDR1 SGDLS, CDR2 YYNGEE. This CDR3 is 15 amino acids long. In DNA form, the CDR3 reads TGTGCCAGCAGCCCAGGACTAGCGGGACCCTACGAGCAGTACTTC. Protein product: CASSPGLAGPYEQYF.

The chain combines TRBV23-1 with TRBJ2-2; tentatively, D is TRBD2 (6 bases). TRBV23-1 is reported as an ORF; its role is uncertain. V lost 8 bases to trimming and J lost 6 bases, with 16 bases between them. The CDR3 extends over 14 amino acids. CDR3 sequence reads: CASSRDPQAGELFF. CDR3 DNA: TGCGCCAGCTCGCGGGACCCCCAGGCCGGGGAGCTGTTTTTT.

The CDR3 loop reads CASGLTGGSGGYTF. The CDR3 region has the DNA TGTGCTAGTGGTTTGACAGGGGGCTCGGGTGGCTACACCTTC. The J gene is TRBJ1-2, the V gene TRBV12-5, with TRBD1 matching 9 bases. The CDR3 length is 14 residues. V was clipped by 2 bases and J by 7 bases; unmatched bases: 5. Germline-derived CDR1 and CDR2 are LGHNT and FRNRAP.

The J gene is TRBJ2-5, the V gene TRBV18, with TRBD2 matching over 11 bases. Trimming cost V 1 base and J 0 bases; bases outside gene matches: 13. Germline CDR1 KGHSH, CDR2 LQKENI. The CDR3 contains 20 residues. The CDR3 bases are TGTGCCAGCTCACCACGGTCCTTTCTACTAGCGGGGGATTACCAAGAGACCCAGTACTTC. Its protein is CASSPRSFLLAGDYQETQYF.

The chain recombines TRBV11-3 with TRBJ2-3; TRBD1 matches 9 bases. The CDR3 is 15 amino acids. V lost 5 bases and J lost 3; bases outside the gene matches: 6. From germline, CDR1 is SGHNT and CDR2 YENEEA. In DNA, the CDR3 is TGTGCCAGCAGCCCACGACAGGGGGAGACAGATACGCAGTATTTT. Translated: CASSPRQGETDTQYF.

The CDR3 nucleotides are TGTGCCAGCAGCCCCTCTAGCGGGGGGTTGTCTACGCAGTATTTT. It is translated as CASSPSSGGLSTQYF. The rearrangement links TRBV5-5 to TRBJ2-3; 11 bases are shared with TRBD2. The CDR3 extends over 15 amino acids. Germline CDR1 and CDR2: SGHKS and YYEKEE (reference sequence). V dropped 4 bases and J dropped 8; count of bases not matched to a gene: 9.

This CDR3 reads CASSLLGGQGEEKLFF. DNA for the CDR3: TGCGCCAGCAGCTTGTTAGGGGGACAGGGCGAGGAAAAACTGTTTTTT. V and J are TRBV5-1 and TRBJ1-4, with 9 nucleotides matching TRBD1. After removal of 1 base from V and 8 bases from J, the junction contained 9 bases not matched to a gene. Germline CDR1 and CDR2: SGHRS and YFSETQ. The CDR3 has 16 residues.

The V and J genes are TRBV5-1 and TRBJ2-3, with 7 nucleotides matching TRBD1. Germline assignment: CDR1 SGHRS and CDR2 YFSETQ. The junction had 11 bases not matched to a gene; V was cut back by 0 bases and J by 1 base. This CDR3 has 18 amino acids. CDR3 sequence: CASSLAILGGAGTDTQYF. The CDR3 DNA is TGCGCCAGCAGCTTGGCTATTTTAGGGGGCGCGGGCACAGATACGCAGTATTTT.

The CDR3 loop is CASSLGLAGGQDEQFF. CDR3 coding DNA: TGTGCCAGCAGCTTGGGACTAGCGGGGGGCCAGGATGAGCAGTTCTTC. The chain couples TRBV11-2 to TRBJ2-1; 15 positions match TRBD2. The ends lost 3 bases at V and 8 bases at J; junction bases unmatched: 5. The CDR3 covers 16 residues. CDR1 and CDR2 from the germline V gene are SGHAT and FQNNGV.

This chain uses TRBV7-3 with TRBJ2-3, with 12 bases identical to TRBD2. V was pared by 5 bases and J by 1 base, with 4 bases of the junction left unmatched. There are 16 residues in the CDR3. The germline gives CDR1 SGHTA, CDR2 FQGTGA. The CDR3 nucleotides are TGTGCCAGCAGCCTTCTAGCGGGGGGGGGCACAGATACGCAGTATTTT. It encodes CASSLLAGGGTDTQYF.

The chain carries TRBV19 and TRBJ2-7; 12 bases align to TRBD1. The J segment lost 5 bases and the V segment lost 3 bases, leaving 8 bases of the junction unmatched. CDR3 size: 16 residues. The germline V gene encodes CDR1 LNHDA and CDR2 SQIVND (reference sequence). The CDR3 coding sequence is TGTGCCAGTAGTATGGGAGCCGGGACAGGGGGCGACGAGCAGTACTTC. It specifies CASSMGAGTGGDEQYF.

V usage is TRBV2 and J usage is TRBJ1-2, with D maybe TRBD1 (6 bases). The V gene's germline CDR1 is SNHLY and CDR2 FYNNEI. V lost 7 bases, J lost 6 bases, and 18 bases lay in between. This CDR3 spans 14 amino acids. CDR3 sequence reads: CASIRGRGVNGYTF. The CDR3 coding sequence is TGTGCCAGCATTCGGGGCAGGGGAGTCAATGGCTACACCTTC.